This TCR beta chain was profiled in a study of blood T cell repertoires in COVID-19. Study context: Samples representing acute and convalescent COVID-19 were sourced from the United States, Italy and Spain. The analysed material was cDNA or gDNA that came from T cells, B-cell-depleted T cells, or PBMCs.

Per the study methods: Amplification from reference gene primers served as the basis for estimated nucleated cell counts. The data were produced by immunoSEQ multiplex PCR, yet TCRdb's version contains in-frame clones alone and is incomplete. The DNA was the basis for D and trimming; V, J and clone size are from that table. This sample carries about 290,000 clones, around nine tenths of them seen once, and the ten largest clones take just under 0.95%. In this sample, this clone turned up once. Sequenced material: peripheral blood. The clonotype originates from a middle-aged woman who had recovered from COVID-19.

CDR3 sequence reads: CASTQGRGLSEAFF. The CDR3 DNA reads as TGTGCCAGCACCCAGGGTCGGGGACTGAGTGAAGCTTTCTTT. The chain combines TRBV9 with TRBJ1-1; D may be TRBD1 (5 bases). The CDR3 has 14 residues. V was clipped by 6 bases and J by 7 bases, with 19 bases between them. In germline, CDR1 is SGDLS, CDR2 YYNGEE. The full variable domain, its missing parts supplied by reference TRBV9 and TRBJ1-1, is DSGVTQTPKHLITATGQRVTLRCSPRSGDLSVYWYQQSLDQGLQFLIQYYNGEERAKGNILERFSAQQFPDLHSELNLSSLELGDSALYFCASTQGRGLSEAFFGQGTRLTVV.